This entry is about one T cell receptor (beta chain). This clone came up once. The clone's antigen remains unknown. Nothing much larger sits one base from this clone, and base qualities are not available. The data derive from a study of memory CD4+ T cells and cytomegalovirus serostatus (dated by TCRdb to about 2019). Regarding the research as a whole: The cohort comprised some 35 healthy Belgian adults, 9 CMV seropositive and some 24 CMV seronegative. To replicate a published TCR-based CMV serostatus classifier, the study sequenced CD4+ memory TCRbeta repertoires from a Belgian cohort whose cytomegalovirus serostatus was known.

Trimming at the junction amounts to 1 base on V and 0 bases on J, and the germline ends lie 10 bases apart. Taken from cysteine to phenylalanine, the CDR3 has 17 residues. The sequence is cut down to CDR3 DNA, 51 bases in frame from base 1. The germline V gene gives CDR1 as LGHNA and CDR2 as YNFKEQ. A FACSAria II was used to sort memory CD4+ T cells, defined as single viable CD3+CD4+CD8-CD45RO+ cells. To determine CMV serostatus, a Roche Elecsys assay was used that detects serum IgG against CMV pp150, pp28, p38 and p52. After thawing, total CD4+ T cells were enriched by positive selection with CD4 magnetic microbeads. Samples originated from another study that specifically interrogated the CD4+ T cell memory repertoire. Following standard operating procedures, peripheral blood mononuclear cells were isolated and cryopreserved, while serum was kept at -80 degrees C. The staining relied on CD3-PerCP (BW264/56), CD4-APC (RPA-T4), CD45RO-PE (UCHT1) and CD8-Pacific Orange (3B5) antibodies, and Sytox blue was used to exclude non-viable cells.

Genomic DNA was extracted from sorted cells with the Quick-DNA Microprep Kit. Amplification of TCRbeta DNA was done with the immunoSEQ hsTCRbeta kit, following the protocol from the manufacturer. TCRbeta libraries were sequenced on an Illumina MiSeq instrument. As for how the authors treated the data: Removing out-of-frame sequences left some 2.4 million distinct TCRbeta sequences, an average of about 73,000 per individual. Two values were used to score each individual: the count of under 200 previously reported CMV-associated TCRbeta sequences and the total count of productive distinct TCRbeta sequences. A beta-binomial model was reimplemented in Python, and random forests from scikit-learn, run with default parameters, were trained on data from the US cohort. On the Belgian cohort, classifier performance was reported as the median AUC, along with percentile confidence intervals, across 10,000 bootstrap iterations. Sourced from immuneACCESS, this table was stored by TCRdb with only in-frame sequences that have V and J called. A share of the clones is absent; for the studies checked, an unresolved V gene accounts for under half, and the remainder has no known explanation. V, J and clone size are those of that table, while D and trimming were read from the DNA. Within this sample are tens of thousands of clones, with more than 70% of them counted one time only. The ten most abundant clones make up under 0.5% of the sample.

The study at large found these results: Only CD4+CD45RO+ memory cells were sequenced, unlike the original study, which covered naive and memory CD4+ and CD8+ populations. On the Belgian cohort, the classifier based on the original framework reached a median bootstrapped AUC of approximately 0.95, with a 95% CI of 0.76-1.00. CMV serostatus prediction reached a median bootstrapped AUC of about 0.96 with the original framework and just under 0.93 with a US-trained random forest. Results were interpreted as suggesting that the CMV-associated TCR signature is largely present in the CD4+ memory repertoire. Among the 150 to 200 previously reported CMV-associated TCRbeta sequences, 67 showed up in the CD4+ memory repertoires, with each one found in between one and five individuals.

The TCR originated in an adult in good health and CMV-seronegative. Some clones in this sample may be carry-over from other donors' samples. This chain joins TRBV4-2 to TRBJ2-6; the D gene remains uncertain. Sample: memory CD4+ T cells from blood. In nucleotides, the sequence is TGTGCCAGCAGCCAAGCGTATACACCCTCTGGGGCCAACGTCCTGACTTTC. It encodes CASSQAYTPSGANVLTF.